This note documents a single T cell receptor (beta chain) sequence. The antigen remains undetermined. The CDR3 runs to 16 residues. The V end was cut by 4 bases, the J end by 5 bases, with 20 bases between. The V gene's germline CDR1 is MNHEY and CDR2 SVGEGT. Sequenced by immunoSEQ multiplex PCR; TCRdb stores in-frame clones only, minus some. The sample has about 73,000 clones, 60% to 75% seen once. The data stem from a study of vaccination effects on CD4 cells after COVID-19. Antigen-specific CD4+ T cells were expanded with viral peptide pools in the ViraFEST assay before sequencing. Cultured cells yielded isolated CD4+ T cells after 10 to 11 days. Nucleocapsid antibodies were negative in the vaccine recipients, who had never had SARS-CoV-2 infection. Every well got over 1.5 million PBMC, which were grown with around 9.2 IU/ml IL-2 and approximately 9.7 ug/ml peptides. On days 3 and 7, fresh IL-2 medium replaced half the medium.

Study observations and caveats: Marked clonal contraction was seen late after vaccination (in both infection- and vaccine-induced clones). After vaccination of healthy people, only 1 of 255 vaccine-induced clones cross-reacted with common cold coronaviruses.

Sequenced here: CD4+ T cells from PBMCs cultured with HCoV-NL63 spike peptides, sampled before COVID-19 vaccination. This TCR came from a human donor who received a COVID-19 vaccine. The gene calls are TRBV6-2 or TRBV6-3 and TRBJ1-1; no firm D call. CDR3 in amino acids: CASSSLRAPRVTEAFF. CDR3 nucleotide sequence: TGTGCCAGCAGTTCGCTCCGGGCCCCTCGGGTGACTGAAGCTTTCTTT.